This T cell receptor (beta chain) was sequenced in a study of T cells expressing NK-cell markers. Overall study context: Seven of the eight sequenced donors were HCMV-seropositive; one was seronegative. General study results and limits: Each of 6 or 7 donors carried dominant NKG2C+ clonotypes accounting for about 1.0-7.0% of CD8+ T cells. In several donors, dominant clonotypes made up roughly 25-60.1% of CD3+CD56-NKG2C+ cells.

Regarding this clonotype: Its antigen is unidentified.

TCRdb processed the 5' RACE reads again and assigns one entry to each CDR3 protein, with no DNA. Recorded for this sample: about 400,000 distinct CDR3 sequences. The sequence came from a woman aged 45-65 years in good health. Sequenced input: blood T cells: a sorted CD56 or NKG2C T cell subset, CD4+ or CD8+ T cells, or bulk PBMC T cells (not recorded which).

CDR3 in amino acids: CASSQGASRGISYNEQFF. The chain carries TRBV3-1 and TRBJ2-1; the D gene TCRdb calls, TRBD1, cannot be checked with no DNA. Per the germline V gene, CDR1 is LGHDT and CDR2 is YNNKEL (reference sequence). This CDR3 is built from 18 residues.